This T cell receptor beta chain was retrieved from a study of molecular identifiers for immune sequencing clone quantification. Study at large: Five portions were made in replicates from RNA of around 20,000 or 100,000 naive CD8 cells, and four underwent sequencing.

Both previously described methods and listed TCR primers were employed to make bulk TCR libraries. Using its own MiXCR run on the PCR reads, TCRdb lists one record per CDR3 protein. Here the sample spans 550,000 to 750,000 distinct CDR3 sequences, just under 20% being singletons. In this sample, this clonotype turned up once. The junction does not match germline at one end; this may be a read error. Naive CD8 T cells were FACS-sorted by CD8+CD4-CCR7+CD45RA+ markers. Material for sequencing was naive CD8+ T cells from blood, with Jurkat cell RNA spiked in. Subset denoted: FACS-sorted CD8+CD4-CCR7+CD45RA+ naive T cells. This clonotype was obtained from a human donor in good health. Some libraries in this study had Jurkat cell RNA spiked in.

CDR3 sequence: CAGSLDWGEQFF. CDR3 nucleotides: TGTGCCGGCAGCTTAGATTGGGGTGAGCAGTTCTTC. The chain links TRBV11-2 to TRBJ2-1; the D is unclear. The CDR3 extends over 12 amino acids. Germline values: CDR1 SGHAT, CDR2 FQNNGV.